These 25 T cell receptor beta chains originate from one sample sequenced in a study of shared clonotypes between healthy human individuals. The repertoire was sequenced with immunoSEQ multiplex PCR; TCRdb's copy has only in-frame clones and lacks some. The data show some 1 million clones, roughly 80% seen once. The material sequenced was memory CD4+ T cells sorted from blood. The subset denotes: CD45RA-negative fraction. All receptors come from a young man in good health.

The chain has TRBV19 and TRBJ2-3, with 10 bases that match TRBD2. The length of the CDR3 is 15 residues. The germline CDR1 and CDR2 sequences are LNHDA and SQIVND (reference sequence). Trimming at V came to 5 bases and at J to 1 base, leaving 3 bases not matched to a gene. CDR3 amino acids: CASSSGLAGTDTQYF. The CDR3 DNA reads TGTGCCAGTAGTTCCGGACTAGCGGGCACAGATACGCAGTATTTT.

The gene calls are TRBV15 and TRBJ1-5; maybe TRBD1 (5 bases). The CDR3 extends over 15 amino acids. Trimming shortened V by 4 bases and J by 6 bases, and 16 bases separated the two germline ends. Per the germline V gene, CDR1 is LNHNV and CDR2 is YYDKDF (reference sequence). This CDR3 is CATSTEQGVGQPQHF. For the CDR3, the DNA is TGTGCCACCAGCACCGAGCAGGGAGTAGGTCAGCCCCAGCATTTT.

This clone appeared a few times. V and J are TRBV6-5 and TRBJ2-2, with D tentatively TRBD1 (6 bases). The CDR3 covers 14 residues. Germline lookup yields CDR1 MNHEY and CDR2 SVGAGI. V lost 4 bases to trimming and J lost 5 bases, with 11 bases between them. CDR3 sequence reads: CASSLDRQTGELFF. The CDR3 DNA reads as TGTGCCAGCAGTTTGGACAGACAAACCGGGGAGCTGTTTTTT.

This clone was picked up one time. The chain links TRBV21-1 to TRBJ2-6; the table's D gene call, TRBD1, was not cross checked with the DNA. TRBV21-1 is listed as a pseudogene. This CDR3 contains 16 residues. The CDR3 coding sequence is TGTGCCAGCGCAGGGGGAACGGTCTCTGGGGCCAACGTCCTGACTTTC. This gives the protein CASAGGTVSGANVLTF.

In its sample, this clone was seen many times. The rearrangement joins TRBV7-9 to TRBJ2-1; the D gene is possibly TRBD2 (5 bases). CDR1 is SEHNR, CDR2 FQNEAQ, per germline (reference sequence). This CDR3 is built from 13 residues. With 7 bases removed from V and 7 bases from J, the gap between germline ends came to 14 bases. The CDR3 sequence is CASTTVLGNEQFF. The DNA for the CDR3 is TGTGCCAGCACTACAGTACTAGGTAATGAGCAGTTCTTC.

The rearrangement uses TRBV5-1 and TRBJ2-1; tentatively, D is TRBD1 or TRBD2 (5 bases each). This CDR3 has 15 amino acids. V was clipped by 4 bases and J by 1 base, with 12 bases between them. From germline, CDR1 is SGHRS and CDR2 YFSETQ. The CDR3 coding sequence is TGCGCCAGCAGCCCCTGGGACGGGTCCTACAATGAGCAGTTCTTC. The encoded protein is CASSPWDGSYNEQFF. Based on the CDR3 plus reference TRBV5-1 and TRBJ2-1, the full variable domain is KAGVTQTPRYLIKTRGQQVTLSCSPISGHRSVSWYQQTPGQGLQFLFEYFSETQRNKGNFPGRFSGRQFSNSRSEMNVSTLELGDSALYLCASSPWDGSYNEQFFGPGTRLTVL.

Here the CDR3 DNA reads TGTGCCAGCAGTGGTCACAGGAGCACAGATACGCAGTATTTT. Its protein product is CASSGHRSTDTQYF. V gene TRBV25-1 combines with J gene TRBJ2-3; D possibly corresponds to TRBD1 (5 bases). Trimming left V 4 bases short and J 0 bases short, with 8 bases between. The CDR3 loop spans 14 amino acids. Per germline, CDR1 MGHDK and CDR2 SYGVNS.

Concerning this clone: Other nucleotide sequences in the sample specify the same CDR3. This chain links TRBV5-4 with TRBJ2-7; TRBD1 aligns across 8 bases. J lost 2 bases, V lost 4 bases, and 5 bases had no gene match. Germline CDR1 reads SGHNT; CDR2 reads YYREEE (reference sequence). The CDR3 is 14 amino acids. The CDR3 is CASSLDRGTYEQYF. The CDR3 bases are TGTGCCAGCAGCCTTGACAGGGGCACCTACGAGCAGTACTTC.

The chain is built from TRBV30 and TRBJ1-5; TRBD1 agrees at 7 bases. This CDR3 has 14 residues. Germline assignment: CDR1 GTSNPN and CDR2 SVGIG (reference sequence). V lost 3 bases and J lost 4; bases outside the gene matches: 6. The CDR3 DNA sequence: TGTGCCTGGAGAGCGGGACAGCGAAATCAGCCCCAGCATTTT. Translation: CAWRAGQRNQPQHF.

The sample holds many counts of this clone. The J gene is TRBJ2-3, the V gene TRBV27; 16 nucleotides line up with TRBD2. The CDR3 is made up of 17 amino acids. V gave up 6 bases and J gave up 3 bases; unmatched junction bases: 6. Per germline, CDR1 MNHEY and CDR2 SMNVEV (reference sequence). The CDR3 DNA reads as TGTGCCAGCAGGCCGGGACTAGCGGGGGGGCCAACAGATACGCAGTATTTT. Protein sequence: CASRPGLAGGPTDTQYF.

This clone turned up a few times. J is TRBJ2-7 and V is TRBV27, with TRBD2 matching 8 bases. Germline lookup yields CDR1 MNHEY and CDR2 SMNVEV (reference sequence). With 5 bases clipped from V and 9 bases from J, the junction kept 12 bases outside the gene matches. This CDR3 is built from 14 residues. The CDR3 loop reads CASSPPGLVQGQYF. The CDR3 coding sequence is TGTGCCAGCAGTCCTCCGGGACTAGTACAGGGGCAGTACTTC.

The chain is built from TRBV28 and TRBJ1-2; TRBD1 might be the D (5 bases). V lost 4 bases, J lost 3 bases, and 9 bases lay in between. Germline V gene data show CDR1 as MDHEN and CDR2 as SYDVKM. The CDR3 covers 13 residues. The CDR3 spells CASSSQTDYGYTF. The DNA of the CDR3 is TGTGCCAGCAGTTCACAGACAGACTATGGCTACACCTTC.

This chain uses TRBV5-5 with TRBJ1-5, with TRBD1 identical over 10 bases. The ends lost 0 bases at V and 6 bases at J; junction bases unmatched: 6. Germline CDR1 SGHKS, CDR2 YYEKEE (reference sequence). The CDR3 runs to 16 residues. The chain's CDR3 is CASSLAATGGFQPQHF. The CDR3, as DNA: TGTGCCAGCAGCTTGGCAGCGACAGGGGGCTTTCAGCCCCAGCATTTT.

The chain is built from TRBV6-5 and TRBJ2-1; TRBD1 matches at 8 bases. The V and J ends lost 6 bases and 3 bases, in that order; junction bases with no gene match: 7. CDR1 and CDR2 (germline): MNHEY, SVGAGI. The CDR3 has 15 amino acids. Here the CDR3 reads CASSGGQVYYNEQFF. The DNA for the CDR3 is TGTGCCAGCAGCGGGGGACAGGTCTACTACAATGAGCAGTTCTTC.

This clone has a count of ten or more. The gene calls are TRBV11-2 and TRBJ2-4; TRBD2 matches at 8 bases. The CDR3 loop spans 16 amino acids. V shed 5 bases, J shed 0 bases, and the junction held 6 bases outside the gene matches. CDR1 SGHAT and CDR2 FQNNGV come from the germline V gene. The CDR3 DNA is TGTGCCAGCAGCCATACTAGCGGTCTAGCCAAAAACATTCAGTACTTC. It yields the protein CASSHTSGLAKNIQYF.

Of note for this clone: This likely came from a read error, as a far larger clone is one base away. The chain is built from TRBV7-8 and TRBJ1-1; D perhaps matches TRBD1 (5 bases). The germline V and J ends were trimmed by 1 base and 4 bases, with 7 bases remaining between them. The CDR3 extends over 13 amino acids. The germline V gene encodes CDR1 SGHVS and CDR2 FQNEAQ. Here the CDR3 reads CASSLGQGTEAFF. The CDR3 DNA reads TGTGCCAGCAGCTTAGGGCAGGGCACTGAAGCTTTCTTT.

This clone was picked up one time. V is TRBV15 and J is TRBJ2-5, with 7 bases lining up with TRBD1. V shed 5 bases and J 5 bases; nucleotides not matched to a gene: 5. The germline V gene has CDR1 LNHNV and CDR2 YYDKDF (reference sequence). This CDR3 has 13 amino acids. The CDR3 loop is CATSGSRGETQYF. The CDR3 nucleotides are TGTGCCACCAGCGGGAGCAGGGGGGAGACCCAGTACTTC.

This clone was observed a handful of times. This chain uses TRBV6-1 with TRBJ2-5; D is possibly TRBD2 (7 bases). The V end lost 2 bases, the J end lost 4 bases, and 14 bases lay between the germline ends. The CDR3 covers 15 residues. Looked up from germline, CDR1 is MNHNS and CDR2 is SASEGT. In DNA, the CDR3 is TGTGCCAGCAGTGAATACGGGGGGCGCAGAGAGACCCAGTACTTC. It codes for CASSEYGGRRETQYF.

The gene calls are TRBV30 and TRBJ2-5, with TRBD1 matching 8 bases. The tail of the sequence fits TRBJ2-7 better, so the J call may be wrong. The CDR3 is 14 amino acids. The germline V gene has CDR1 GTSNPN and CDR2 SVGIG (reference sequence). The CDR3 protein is CAWIRQGYPYEQYF. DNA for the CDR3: TGTGCCTGGATTCGACAGGGGTACCCCTACGAGCAGTACTTC.

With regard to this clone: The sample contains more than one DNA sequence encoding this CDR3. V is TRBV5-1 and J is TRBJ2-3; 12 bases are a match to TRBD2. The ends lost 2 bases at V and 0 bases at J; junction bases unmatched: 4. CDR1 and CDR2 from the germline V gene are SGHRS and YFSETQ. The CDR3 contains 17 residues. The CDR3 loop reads CASSFGLAGSSTDTQYF. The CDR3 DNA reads TGCGCCAGCAGCTTTGGACTAGCGGGGTCTAGCACAGATACGCAGTATTTT.

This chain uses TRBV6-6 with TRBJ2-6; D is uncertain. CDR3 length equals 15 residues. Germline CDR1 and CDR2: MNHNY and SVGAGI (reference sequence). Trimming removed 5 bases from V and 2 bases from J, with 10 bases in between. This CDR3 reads CASSTLYAGANVLTF. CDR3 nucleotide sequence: TGTGCCAGCAGTACCCTTTATGCTGGGGCCAACGTCCTGACTTTC.

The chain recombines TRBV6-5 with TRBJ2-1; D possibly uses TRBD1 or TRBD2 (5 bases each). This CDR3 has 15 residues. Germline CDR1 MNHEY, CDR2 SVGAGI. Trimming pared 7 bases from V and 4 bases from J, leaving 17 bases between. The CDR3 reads CASTDGAGRYNEQFF. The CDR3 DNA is TGTGCCAGCACCGACGGGGCAGGGCGATACAATGAGCAGTTCTTC.

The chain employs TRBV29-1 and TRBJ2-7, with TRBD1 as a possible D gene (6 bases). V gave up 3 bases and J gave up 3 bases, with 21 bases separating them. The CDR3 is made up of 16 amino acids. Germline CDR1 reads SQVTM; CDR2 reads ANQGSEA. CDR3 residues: CSVDRAMGQPDYEQYF. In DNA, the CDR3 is TGCAGCGTTGATAGGGCCATGGGACAACCGGACTACGAGCAGTACTTC.

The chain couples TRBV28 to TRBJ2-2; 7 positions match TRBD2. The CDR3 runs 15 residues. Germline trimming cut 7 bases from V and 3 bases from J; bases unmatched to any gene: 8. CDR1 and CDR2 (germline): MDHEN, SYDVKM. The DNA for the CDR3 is TGTGCCAGCATAACGGGAGGAGGCCACACCGGGGAGCTGTTTTTT. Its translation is CASITGGGHTGELFF.

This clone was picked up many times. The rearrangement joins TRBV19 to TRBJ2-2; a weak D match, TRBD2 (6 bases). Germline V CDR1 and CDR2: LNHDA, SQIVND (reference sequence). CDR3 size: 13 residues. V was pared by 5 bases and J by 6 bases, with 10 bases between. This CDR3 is CASSPGGAGELFF. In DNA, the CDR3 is TGTGCCAGTAGTCCTGGAGGGGCCGGGGAGCTGTTTTTT. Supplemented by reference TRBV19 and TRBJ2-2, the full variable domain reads DGGITQSPKYLFRKEGQNVTLSCEQNLNHDAMYWYRQDPGQGLRLIYYSQIVNDFQKGDIAEGYSVSREKKESFPLTVTSAQKNPTAFYLCASSPGGAGELFFGEGSRLTVL.